The present TCR beta chain was sequenced within a study of blood T cell repertoires in COVID-19. Per the original methods: Estimated nucleated cell counts came from reference gene primer amplification. Some clones are missing from TCRdb's copy, which holds only in-frame ones; the method was immunoSEQ multiplex PCR. V and J calls and clone size are given by that table; D and trimming were obtained from the DNA. The sample lists around 170,000 clones; approximately 86% were seen once. This CDR3 is 16 amino acids long. Trimming removed 2 bases at V and 5 bases at J, with 15 bases between. The V gene's germline CDR1 is MNHEY and CDR2 SMNVEV (reference sequence).

The sequencing input was peripheral blood. V gene TRBV27 combines with J gene TRBJ2-2; D possibly corresponds to TRBD1 (5 bases). This TCR came from a man aged 50 to 60 with active or convalescent COVID-19. The CDR3 region has the DNA TGTGCCAGCAGTTTACTCCAGGGAATTAAGACCGGGGAGCTGTTTTTT. Its protein is CASSLLQGIKTGELFF.